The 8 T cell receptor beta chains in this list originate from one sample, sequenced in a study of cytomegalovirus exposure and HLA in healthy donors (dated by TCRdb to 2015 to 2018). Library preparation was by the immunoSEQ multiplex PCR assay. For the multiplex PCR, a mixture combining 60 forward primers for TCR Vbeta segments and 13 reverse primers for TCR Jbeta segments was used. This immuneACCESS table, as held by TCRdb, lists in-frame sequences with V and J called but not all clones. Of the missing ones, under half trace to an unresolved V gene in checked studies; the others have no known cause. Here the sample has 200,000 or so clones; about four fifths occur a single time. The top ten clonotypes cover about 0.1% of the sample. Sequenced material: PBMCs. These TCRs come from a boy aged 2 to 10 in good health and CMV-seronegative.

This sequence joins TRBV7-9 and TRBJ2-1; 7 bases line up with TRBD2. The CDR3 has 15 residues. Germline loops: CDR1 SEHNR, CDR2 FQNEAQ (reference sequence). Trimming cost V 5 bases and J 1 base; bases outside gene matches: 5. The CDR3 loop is CASSMLADSYNEQFF. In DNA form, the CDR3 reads TGTGCCAGCAGCATGCTAGCGGATTCCTACAATGAGCAGTTCTTC.

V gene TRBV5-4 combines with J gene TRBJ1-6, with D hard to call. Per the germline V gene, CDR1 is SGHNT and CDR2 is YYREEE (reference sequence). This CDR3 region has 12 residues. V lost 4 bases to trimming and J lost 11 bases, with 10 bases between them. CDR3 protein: CASSLNGPPLHF. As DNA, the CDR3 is TGTGCCAGCAGCCTGAATGGGCCACCCCTCCACTTT.

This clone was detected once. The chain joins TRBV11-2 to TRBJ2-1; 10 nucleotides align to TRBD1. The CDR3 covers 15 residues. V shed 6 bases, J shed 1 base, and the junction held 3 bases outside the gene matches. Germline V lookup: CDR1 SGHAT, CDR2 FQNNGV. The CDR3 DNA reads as TGTGCCAGCAGGCGGACAGGGGGTTCCTACAATGAGCAGTTCTTC. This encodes CASRRTGGSYNEQFF.

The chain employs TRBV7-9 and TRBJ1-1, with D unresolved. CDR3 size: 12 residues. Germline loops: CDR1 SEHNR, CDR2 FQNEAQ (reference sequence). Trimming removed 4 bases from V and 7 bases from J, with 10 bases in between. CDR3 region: CASSYEGGEAFF. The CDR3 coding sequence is TGTGCCAGCAGCTACGAGGGAGGTGAAGCTTTCTTT.

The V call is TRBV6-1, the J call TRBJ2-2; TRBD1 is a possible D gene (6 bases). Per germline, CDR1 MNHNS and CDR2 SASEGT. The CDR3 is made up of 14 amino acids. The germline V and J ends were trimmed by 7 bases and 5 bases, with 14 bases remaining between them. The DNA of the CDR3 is TGTGCCAGCACCCCAGGGGCAGGTACCGGGGAGCTGTTTTTT. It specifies CASTPGAGTGELFF.

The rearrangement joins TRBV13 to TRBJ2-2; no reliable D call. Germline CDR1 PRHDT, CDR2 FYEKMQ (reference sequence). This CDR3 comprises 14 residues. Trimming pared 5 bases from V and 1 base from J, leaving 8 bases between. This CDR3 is CASSPRQNTGELFF. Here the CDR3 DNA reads TGTGCCAGCAGCCCCAGACAGAACACCGGGGAGCTGTTTTTT.

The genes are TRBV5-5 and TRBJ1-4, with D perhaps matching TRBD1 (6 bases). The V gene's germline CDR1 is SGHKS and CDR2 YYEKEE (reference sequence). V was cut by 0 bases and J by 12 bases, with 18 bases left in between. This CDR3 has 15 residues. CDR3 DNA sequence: TGTGCCAGCAGCTTGGTTCAGGGGACAACGAAGGAACTGTTTTTT. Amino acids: CASSLVQGTTKELFF. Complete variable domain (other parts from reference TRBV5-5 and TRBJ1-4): DAGVTQSPTHLIKTRGQQVTLRCSPISGHKSVSWYQQVLGQGPQFIFQYYEKEERGRGNFPDRFSARQFPNYSSELNVNALLLGDSALYLCASSLVQGTTKELFFGSGTQLSVL.

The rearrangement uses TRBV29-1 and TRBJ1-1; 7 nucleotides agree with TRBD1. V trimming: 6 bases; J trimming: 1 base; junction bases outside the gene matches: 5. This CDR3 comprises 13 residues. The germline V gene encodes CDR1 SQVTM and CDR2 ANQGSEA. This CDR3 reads CSVRRTGNTEAFF. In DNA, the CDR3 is TGCAGCGTGAGACGGACAGGGAACACTGAAGCTTTCTTT.